Here is one T cell receptor beta chain with its context. What it binds is unknown. CD45RA+ naive and CD45RA-negative memory subsets were separated from CD4+ cells. This entry is derived from a study of shared clonotypes between healthy human individuals. Germline V gene sequence: CDR1 LNHDA, CDR2 SQIVND (reference sequence). V was trimmed by 5 bases and J by 1 base, leaving 12 bases between them. The CDR3 consists of 14 residues. An assay was performed, and its level was deep. Some clones are missing from TCRdb's copy, which holds only in-frame ones; the method was immunoSEQ multiplex PCR. There are around 1.5 million clones in the sample; approximately 98% occur only once, and roughly 0.42% lies in the top ten. Study-wide results and limits: Clonotype sharing across donors was expected to vary with sequencing depth. Richness estimates generally favored naive over memory subsets.

The chain couples TRBV19 to TRBJ2-7; D ambiguous. This sequence originates from a man younger than 45 in good health. The material sequenced was naive CD4+ T cells sorted from blood. The subset denotes: CD45RA+ positively selected. CDR3 residues: CASSEIPFSYEQYF. The CDR3 DNA follows: TGTGCCAGTAGTGAGATTCCCTTTTCCTACGAGCAGTACTTC.